The clone carrying this T cell receptor beta chain was recorded at least ten times. Its antigen is currently unknown. Using its own MiXCR run on the 5' RACE reads, TCRdb lists one record per CDR3 protein. The sample has 66,000 or so distinct CDR3 sequences; less than 5.5% are singletons. The data were obtained in a study of neurological immune-mediated disorders. Study-level results: None of the CDR3 amino acid sequences of expanded clones recurred across subjects, suggesting private repertoires in all groups.

This TCR derives from a man in his thirties or forties with multiple sclerosis. Sequencing input: PBMCs.

The CDR3 protein is CASSLVMWRGGTEAFF. The CDR3 region has the DNA TGTGCCAGCAGCTTAGTCATGTGGCGGGGGGGCACTGAAGCTTTCTTT. The chain couples TRBV7-9 to TRBJ1-1; tentatively, D is TRBD1 (5 bases). Germline V gives CDR1 SEHNR, CDR2 FQNEAQ (reference sequence). The CDR3 has 16 residues. V gave up 1 base and J gave up 4 bases, with 16 bases separating them.